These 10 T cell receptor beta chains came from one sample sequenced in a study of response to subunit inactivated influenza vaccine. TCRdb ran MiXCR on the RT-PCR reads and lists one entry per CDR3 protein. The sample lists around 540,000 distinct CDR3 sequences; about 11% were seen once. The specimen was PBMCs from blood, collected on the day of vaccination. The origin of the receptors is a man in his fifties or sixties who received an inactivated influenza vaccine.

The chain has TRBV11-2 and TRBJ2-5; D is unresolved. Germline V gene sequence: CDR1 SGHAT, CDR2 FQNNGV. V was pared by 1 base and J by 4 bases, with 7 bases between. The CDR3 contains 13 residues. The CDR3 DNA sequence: TGTGCCAGCAGCTTAGTTTGGAGAGAGACCCAGTACTTC. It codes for CASSLVWRETQYF.

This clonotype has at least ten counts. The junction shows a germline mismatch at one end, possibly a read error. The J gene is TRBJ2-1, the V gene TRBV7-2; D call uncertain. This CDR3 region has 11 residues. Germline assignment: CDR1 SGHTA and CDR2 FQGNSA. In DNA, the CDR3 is TGTGCCAGCAGCCACTACTATGAGCAGTTCTTC. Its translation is CASSHYYEQFF.

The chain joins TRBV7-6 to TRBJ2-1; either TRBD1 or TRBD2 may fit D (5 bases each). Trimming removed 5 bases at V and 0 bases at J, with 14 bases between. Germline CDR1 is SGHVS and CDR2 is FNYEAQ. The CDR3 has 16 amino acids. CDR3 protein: CASSAYQGVSYNEQFF. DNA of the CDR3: TGTGCCAGCAGCGCATACCAGGGAGTCTCCTACAATGAGCAGTTCTTC.

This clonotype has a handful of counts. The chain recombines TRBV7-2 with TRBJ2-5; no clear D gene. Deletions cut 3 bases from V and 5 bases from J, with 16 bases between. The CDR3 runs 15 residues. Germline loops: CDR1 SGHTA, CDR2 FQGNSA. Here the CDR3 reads CASSFIVKGSETQYF. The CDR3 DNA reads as TGTGCCAGCAGCTTTATCGTAAAAGGATCGGAGACCCAGTACTTC.

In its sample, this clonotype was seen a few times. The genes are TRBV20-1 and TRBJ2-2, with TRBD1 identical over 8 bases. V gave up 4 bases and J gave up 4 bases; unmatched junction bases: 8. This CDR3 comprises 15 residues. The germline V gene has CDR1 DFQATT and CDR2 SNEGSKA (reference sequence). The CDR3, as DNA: TGCAGTGCTACAAGACAGGGGCTTTTCACCGGGGAGCTGTTTTTT. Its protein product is CSATRQGLFTGELFF.

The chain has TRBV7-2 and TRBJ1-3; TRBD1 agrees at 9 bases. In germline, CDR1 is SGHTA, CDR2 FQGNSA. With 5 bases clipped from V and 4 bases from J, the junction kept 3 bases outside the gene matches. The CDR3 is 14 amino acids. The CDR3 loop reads CASSHGQGGNTIYF. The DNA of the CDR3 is TGTGCCAGCAGCCACGGACAGGGGGGAAACACCATATATTTT.

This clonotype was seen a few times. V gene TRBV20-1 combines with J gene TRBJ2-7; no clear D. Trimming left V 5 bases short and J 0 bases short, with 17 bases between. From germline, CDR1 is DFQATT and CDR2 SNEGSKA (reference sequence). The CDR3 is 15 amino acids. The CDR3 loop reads CSAESVATSSYEQYF. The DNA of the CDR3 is TGCAGTGCTGAAAGTGTGGCCACGAGCTCCTACGAGCAGTACTTC.

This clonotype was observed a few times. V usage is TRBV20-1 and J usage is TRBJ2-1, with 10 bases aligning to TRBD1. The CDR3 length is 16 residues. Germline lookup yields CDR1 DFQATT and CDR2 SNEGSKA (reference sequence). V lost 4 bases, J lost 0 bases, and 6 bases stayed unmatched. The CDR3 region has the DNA TGCAGTGCTATAACCCGACAGGGGGCCTCCTACAATGAGCAGTTCTTC. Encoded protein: CSAITRQGASYNEQFF.

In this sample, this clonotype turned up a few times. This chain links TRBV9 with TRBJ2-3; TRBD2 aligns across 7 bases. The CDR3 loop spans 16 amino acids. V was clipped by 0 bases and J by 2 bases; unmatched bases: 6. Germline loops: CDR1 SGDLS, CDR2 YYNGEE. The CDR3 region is CASSVGTAGFTDTQYF. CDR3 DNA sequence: TGTGCCAGCAGCGTAGGTACAGCGGGATTCACAGATACGCAGTATTTT.

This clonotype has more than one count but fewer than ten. The CDR3 nucleotides read TGCAGCGCTGGGACTAGCGGGAGGGGTGAGCAGTTCTTC. This translates into CSAGTSGRGEQFF. V usage is TRBV29-1 and J usage is TRBJ2-1, with TRBD2 identical over 16 bases. The CDR3 is 13 amino acids. The germline gives CDR1 SQVTM, CDR2 ANQGSEA. After removal of 7 bases from V and 9 bases from J, the junction contained 3 bases not matched to a gene.